In its sample, the clone carrying this T cell receptor (beta chain) was seen many times. Its matching antigen is unknown. These data originate in a study of identical twins. General study findings and limits: For out-of-frame beta sequences, excess twin sharing was weaker. These conclusions were based on statistical analysis (cross-sectional, not following the same donors). Invariant MAIT and iNKT cells may have partly biased zero-insertion analyses. Models predicted too little out-of-frame TCR alpha sharing in monozygotic twins.

TCRdb re-called the 5' RACE reads through MiXCR, storing one row per CDR3 protein. Of 690,000 or so distinct CDR3 sequences listed, 8.6% are singletons. V dropped 1 base and J dropped 0 bases, with 6 bases sitting between them. CDR1 is SGDLS and CDR2 is YYNGEE in the germline V gene. The CDR3 is made up of 14 amino acids. These data also featured in a second study, about yellow fever vaccine responses in identical twins.

Material for sequencing was PBMCs. V is TRBV9 and J is TRBJ2-3; D remains unclear. This sequence was found in a woman aged 18-29 years in good health. CDR3 bases: TGTGCCAGCAGCGTACTACAAAGCACAGATACGCAGTATTTT. Translating it yields CASSVLQSTDTQYF.